A single T cell receptor (beta chain) is shown here with its context. Method: immunoSEQ multiplex PCR; TCRdb's copy keeps in-frame clones and lacks some. Here the sample spans hundreds of thousands of clones, around 86% being singletons. The data were taken from a study of blood T cell repertoires in COVID-19. From germline, CDR1 is SGHAT and CDR2 FQNNGV. V shed 1 base and J 8 bases; nucleotides not matched to a gene: 5. This CDR3 has 14 residues. The sample consisted of peripheral blood. This sequence was found in a woman in her twenties or thirties with active or convalescent COVID-19. The rearrangement joins TRBV11-2 to TRBJ1-2, with TRBD1 matching 9 bases. The CDR3 loop is CASSLGQGEQGYTF. Written as DNA, the CDR3 is TGTGCCAGCAGCTTAGGACAGGGGGAACAAGGCTACACCTTC.